These 5 T cell receptor beta chains were sequenced from one sample in a study of shared T cell receptors in the human thymus. The repertoire was sequenced with immunoSEQ multiplex PCR; TCRdb's copy has only in-frame clones and lacks some. Of 500,000 to 850,000 clones detected, 87% appear once; the ten largest clones hold about 0.0094%. The sample was also linked to a second study, of human thymus T cells.

The sequencing input was thymocytes. These receptors were obtained from a boy under two years old with a congenital heart defect.

The V gene is TRBV14, the J gene TRBJ2-3, with 11 bases fitting TRBD2. V lost 3 bases, J lost 4 bases, and 9 bases stayed unmatched. The V gene's germline CDR1 is SGHDN and CDR2 FVKESK. The CDR3 spans 17 residues. The CDR3 DNA reads TGTGCCAGCAGCCAGGAAAAACTAGCGGGAGTGGCAGATACGCAGTATTTT. This gives the protein CASSQEKLAGVADTQYF.

The genes are TRBV18 and TRBJ2-7, with TRBD1 identical over 9 bases. The V gene end was trimmed by 1 base and the J gene end by 2 bases; junction bases not matched to a gene: 15. Germline assignment: CDR1 KGHSH and CDR2 LQKENI. The CDR3 consists of 19 residues. The chain's CDR3 is CASSPLESYRGPATYEQYF. CDR3 DNA: TGTGCCAGCTCACCACTCGAGAGTTACAGGGGGCCAGCCACCTACGAGCAGTACTTC.

The chain employs TRBV5-6 and TRBJ1-1; 10 nucleotides line up with TRBD1. Germline lookup yields CDR1 SGHDT and CDR2 YYEEEE. CDR3 size: 14 residues. J lost 3 bases, V lost 4 bases, and 3 bases had no gene match. The CDR3 coding sequence is TGTGCCAGCAGCCCGGACAGGGGGGACACTGAAGCTTTCTTT. Protein product: CASSPDRGDTEAFF.

The V call is TRBV7-2, the J call TRBJ1-2; TRBD1 is a possible D gene (5 bases). The CDR3 runs 14 residues. Trimming pared 5 bases from V and 8 bases from J, leaving 18 bases between. In germline, CDR1 is SGHTA, CDR2 FQGNSA. The chain's CDR3 is CASSRLWQGKGYTF. The CDR3 bases are TGTGCCAGCAGCCGGCTCTGGCAGGGAAAGGGCTACACCTTC.

This rearrangement joins TRBV4-3 to TRBJ2-1, with 11 bases identical to TRBD2. This CDR3 region has 19 residues. The germline V gene encodes CDR1 LGHNA and CDR2 YSLEER. Trimming took 1 base from V and 4 from J; bases not matched to a gene: 12. The chain's CDR3 is CASSQGGARASGGYNEQFF. CDR3 DNA sequence: TGCGCCAGCAGCCAAGGGGGGGCCAGGGCTAGCGGGGGGTACAATGAGCAGTTCTTC.